This T cell receptor (beta chain) was documented in a study of metastatic and nonmetastatic thyroid tumors. Looking at the study overall: Blood and tumor or nodule tissue repertoires from malignant and benign thyroid patients were compared.

All patients reached thyroid surgery having received no treatment beforehand. Germline V lookup: CDR1 SGHVS, CDR2 FNYEAQ. J was trimmed by 7 bases and V by 4 bases; bases with no gene match: 13. The CDR3 runs 16 residues. This clone was recorded many times. With MiXCR, TCRdb reprocessed the PCR reads. The table has about 93,000 clones, 9.5% to 15% seen once. V is TRBV7-6 and J is TRBJ2-1; 7 positions agree with TRBD2. This TCR was sampled from a female donor with papillary thyroid cancer or a benign thyroid nodule (not recorded which). Some clones in this sample may be carry-over from other donors' samples. The source material was blood. The CDR3 loop is CASSSFAAGRLNEQFF. CDR3 in DNA: TGTGCCAGCAGCTCCTTTGCAGCGGGACGATTGAATGAGCAGTTCTTC.